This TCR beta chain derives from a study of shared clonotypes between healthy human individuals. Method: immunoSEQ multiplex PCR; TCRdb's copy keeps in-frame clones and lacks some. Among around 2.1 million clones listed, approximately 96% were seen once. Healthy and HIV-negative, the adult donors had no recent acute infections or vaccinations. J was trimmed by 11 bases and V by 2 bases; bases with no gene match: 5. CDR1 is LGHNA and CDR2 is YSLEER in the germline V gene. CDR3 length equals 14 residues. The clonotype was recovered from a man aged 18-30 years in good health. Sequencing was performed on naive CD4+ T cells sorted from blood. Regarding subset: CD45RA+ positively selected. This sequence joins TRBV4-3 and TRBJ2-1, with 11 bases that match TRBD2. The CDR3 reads CASSQLGLAGQQFF. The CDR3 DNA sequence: TGCGCCAGCAGCCAACTTGGACTAGCGGGCCAGCAGTTCTTC.